Below are 20 T cell receptor beta chains sequenced from a single sample in a study of blood T cell repertoires in COVID-19. Measured with immunoSEQ multiplex PCR; TCRdb has only the in-frame clones, and not every one. The repertoire has 200,000 to 250,000 clones, roughly 90% of them found once; the top ten carry roughly 2.5%. The sequencing input was PBMCs or T cells enriched from blood (not recorded which). The origin of the receptors is a woman aged 30 to 39 who had recovered from COVID-19.

For the CDR3, the DNA is TGTGCCAGCAGCTTAGGGAGGGATCATTCACCCCTCCACTTT. Translation gives CASSLGRDHSPLHF. The V and J genes are TRBV7-2 and TRBJ1-6; no reliable D call. This CDR3 spans 14 amino acids. In germline, CDR1 is SGHTA, CDR2 FQGNSA. Trimming shortened V by 1 base and J by 8 bases, and 9 bases separated the two germline ends. The whole variable domain, remainder taken from reference TRBV7-2 and TRBJ1-6, is GAGVSQSPSNKVTEKGKDVELRCDPISGHTALYWYRQSLGQGLEFLIYFQGNSAPDKSGLPSDRFSAERTGGSVSTLTIQRTQQEDSAVYLCASSLGRDHSPLHFGNGTRLTVT.

The chain employs TRBV11-1 and TRBJ1-2, with D unresolved. V lost 3 bases to trimming and J lost 7 bases, with 15 bases between them. CDR3 length: 14 amino acids. The V gene's germline CDR1 is SGHAT and CDR2 FQDESV (reference sequence). CDR3 sequence (DNA): TGTGCCAGCAGCTTTGGGCAATTTTCTGGTGGCTACACCTTC. Encoded protein: CASSFGQFSGGYTF.

The rearrangement joins TRBV24-1 to TRBJ2-3; possible D gene TRBD1, 6 bases. Trimming took off 4 bases at V and 4 bases at J, with 14 bases between the two ends. This CDR3 spans 15 amino acids. In germline, CDR1 is KGHDR, CDR2 SFDVKD. DNA for the CDR3: TGTGCCACCAGTGACTCGGGACACCCAGCAGATACGCAGTATTTT. Its protein product is CATSDSGHPADTQYF.

The CDR3 DNA is TGTGCCAGCAGCCAAGACAGGGAAGGGGGAAACACCATATATTTT. It yields the protein CASSQDREGGNTIYF. The V gene is TRBV11-2, the J gene TRBJ1-3; 7 bases align to TRBD1. Germline V gene data show CDR1 as SGHAT and CDR2 as FQNNGV. The V segment lost 5 bases and the J segment 4 bases; nucleotides outside the gene matches: 8. The CDR3 has 15 residues.

The chain combines TRBV3-1 (or the pseudogene TRBV3-2) with TRBJ1-5; D gene uncertain. V was pared by 0 bases and J by 0 bases, with 15 bases between. CDR1 is LGHDT, CDR2 YNNKEL, per germline (reference sequence). This CDR3 contains 18 residues. CDR3 sequence: CASSQDPWAENSNQPQHF. The CDR3 DNA sequence: TGTGCCAGCAGCCAAGATCCGTGGGCTGAGAATAGCAATCAGCCCCAGCATTTT.

This clone was picked up one time. This chain joins TRBV9 and TRBJ1-4; 8 bases line up with TRBD1. The CDR3 loop spans 17 amino acids. Germline trimming cut 4 bases from V and 4 bases from J; bases unmatched to any gene: 12. Germline V gene data show CDR1 as SGDLS and CDR2 as YYNGEE. The CDR3 DNA reads as TGTGCCAGCAGCCACTCGGGGACAGGATCTTATAATGAAAAACTGTTTTTT. Protein product: CASSHSGTGSYNEKLFF.

The rearrangement uses TRBV4-2 and TRBJ1-3; D not certain. The germline V gene has CDR1 LGHNA and CDR2 YNFKEQ. The CDR3 is 15 residues long. V lost 0 bases and J 8 bases, leaving 14 bases between the germline ends. CDR3 in amino acids: CASSQDGQSRDTIYF. In DNA form, the CDR3 reads TGTGCCAGCAGCCAAGATGGGCAGTCGAGGGACACCATATATTTT.

Only one count was recorded for this clone. The rearrangement joins TRBV10-2 to TRBJ2-7; 8 bases match TRBD1. Trimming took 6 bases from V and 6 from J; bases not matched to a gene: 7. Germline V gene sequence: CDR1 WSHSY, CDR2 SAAADI. The CDR3 contains 13 residues. The CDR3 protein is CASRVGQGLEQYF. For the CDR3, the DNA is TGCGCCAGCAGGGTCGGACAGGGTCTCGAGCAGTACTTC.

The V call is TRBV5-4, the J call TRBJ2-3; D may be TRBD1 (5 bases). This CDR3 is built from 14 residues. Germline values: CDR1 SGHNT, CDR2 YYREEE (reference sequence). Between the trimmed V and J ends, which lost 2 bases and 4 bases, there was a span of 11 bases. The CDR3 region is CASSFRRAADTQYF. CDR3 in DNA: TGTGCCAGCAGCTTTCGCAGGGCTGCAGATACGCAGTATTTT.

The J gene is TRBJ2-2, the V gene TRBV2; perhaps TRBD2 as D (6 bases). CDR3 length: 15 amino acids. Germline V gives CDR1 SNHLY, CDR2 FYNNEI. Trimming shortened V by 7 bases and J by 1 base, and 13 bases separated the two germline ends. The CDR3: CASIGWRGNTGELFF. The DNA of the CDR3 is TGTGCCAGCATTGGATGGCGGGGGAACACCGGGGAGCTGTTTTTT.

This sequence joins TRBV11-2 and TRBJ1-1; no reliable D call. V was trimmed by 5 bases and J by 6 bases, leaving 16 bases between them. The CDR3 runs 14 residues. Per the germline V gene, CDR1 is SGHAT and CDR2 is FQNNGV. CDR3 protein: CASSGYVGVPEAFF. CDR3 nucleotides: TGTGCCAGCAGCGGATACGTCGGAGTCCCTGAAGCTTTCTTT. The full variable domain, in which reference TRBV11-2 and TRBJ1-1 provide the parts outside the CDR3, is EAGVAQSPRYKIIEKRQSVAFWCNPISGHATLYWYQQILGQGPKLLIQFQNNGVVDDSQLPKDRFSAERLKGVDSTLKIQPAKLEDSAVYLCASSGYVGVPEAFFGQGTRLTVV.

The rearrangement joins TRBV27 to TRBJ1-2; 10 bases are a match to TRBD1. This CDR3 has 14 amino acids. Per the germline V gene, CDR1 is MNHEY and CDR2 is SMNVEV (reference sequence). V lost 2 bases, J lost 7 bases, and 4 bases stayed unmatched. CDR3 sequence: CASSLDRGRGGYTF. CDR3 nucleotide sequence: TGTGCCAGCAGTTTAGACAGGGGGCGAGGTGGCTACACCTTC.

The gene calls are TRBV7-2 and TRBJ1-3, with 9 bases identical to TRBD1. J lost 8 bases, V lost 4 bases, and 3 bases had no gene match. Germline values: CDR1 SGHTA, CDR2 FQGNSA. The CDR3 runs to 13 residues. The CDR3 reads CASSSGQGYTIYF. DNA for the CDR3: TGTGCCAGCAGCTCGGGACAGGGTTACACCATATATTTT.

The chain recombines TRBV14 with TRBJ1-3, with D unclear. V was shortened by 1 base and J by 4 bases, with 11 bases between the two germline ends. Germline-derived CDR1 and CDR2 are SGHDN and FVKESK. The length of the CDR3 is 15 residues. The CDR3 here is CASSQVSGSGNTIYF. The CDR3 DNA is TGTGCCAGCAGCCAAGTTTCAGGATCCGGAAACACCATATATTTT.

This chain connects TRBV19 to TRBJ2-3; 7 positions agree with TRBD2. The CDR3 loop spans 15 amino acids. Germline-derived CDR1 and CDR2 are LNHDA and SQIVND (reference sequence). Trimming removed 5 bases from V and 2 bases from J; junction bases left unmatched: 7. CDR3 region: CASSLGTTITDTQYF. The CDR3 DNA sequence: TGTGCCAGTAGTCTCGGGACTACCATCACAGATACGCAGTATTTT.

The chain combines TRBV2 with TRBJ1-1, with 9 nucleotides matching TRBD1. With 7 bases clipped from V and 3 bases from J, the junction kept 15 bases outside the gene matches. The CDR3 totals 17 residues. Germline lookup yields CDR1 SNHLY and CDR2 FYNNEI. This chain's CDR3 is CASTSRGRTGDDTEAFF. DNA for the CDR3: TGTGCCAGCACCTCACGGGGCAGGACAGGGGACGACACTGAAGCTTTCTTT.

The chain is built from TRBV7-6 and TRBJ1-1; D ambiguous. The CDR3 covers 16 residues. CDR1 is SGHVS, CDR2 FNYEAQ, per germline. The ends were cut back, 2 bases at V and 1 base at J, with 14 bases in the middle. CDR3 nucleotides: TGTGCCAGCAGCTTAAGCCGAATAGGGAGGAACACTGAAGCTTTCTTT. Protein sequence: CASSLSRIGRNTEAFF. Drawing the rest from reference TRBV7-6 and TRBJ1-1, the complete variable domain is GAGVSQSPRYKVTKRGQDVALRCDPISGHVSLYWYRQALGQGPEFLTYFNYEAQQDKSGLPNDRFSAERPEGSISTLTIQRTEQRDSAMYRCASSLSRIGRNTEAFFGQGTRLTVV.

The CDR3 is CASSPLTGRQETQYF. The CDR3 DNA is TGTGCCAGCAGCCCGTTGACAGGGAGGCAAGAGACCCAGTACTTC. The chain carries TRBV9 and TRBJ2-5; TRBD1 is a possible D gene (7 bases). CDR3 length: 15 residues. The V end was cut by 4 bases, the J end by 2 bases, with 15 bases between. Germline values: CDR1 SGDLS, CDR2 YYNGEE.

On this clone itself: Other nucleotide sequences in the sample specify the same CDR3. This chain uses TRBV10-3 with TRBJ1-5; 7 bases align to TRBD1. Trimming took 0 bases from V and 3 from J; bases not matched to a gene: 2. Germline CDR1 ENHRY, CDR2 SYGVKD. CDR3 size: 15 residues. Here the CDR3 reads CAISESGTDNQPQHF. The CDR3 coding sequence is TGTGCCATCAGTGAGTCGGGGACAGACAATCAGCCCCAGCATTTT.

V and J are TRBV7-2 and TRBJ1-2, with 8 positions matching TRBD1. V shed 5 bases and J 3 bases; nucleotides not matched to a gene: 11. CDR1 SGHTA and CDR2 FQGNSA come from the germline V gene. CDR3 size: 16 residues. The CDR3 here is CASSPRAGTGYYGYTF. CDR3 DNA: TGTGCCAGCAGCCCGAGAGCCGGGACAGGATACTATGGCTACACCTTC. The full variable domain, in which reference TRBV7-2 and TRBJ1-2 provide the parts outside the CDR3, is GAGVSQSPSNKVTEKGKDVELRCDPISGHTALYWYRQSLGQGLEFLIYFQGNSAPDKSGLPSDRFSAERTGGSVSTLTIQRTQQEDSAVYLCASSPRAGTGYYGYTFGSGTRLTVV.